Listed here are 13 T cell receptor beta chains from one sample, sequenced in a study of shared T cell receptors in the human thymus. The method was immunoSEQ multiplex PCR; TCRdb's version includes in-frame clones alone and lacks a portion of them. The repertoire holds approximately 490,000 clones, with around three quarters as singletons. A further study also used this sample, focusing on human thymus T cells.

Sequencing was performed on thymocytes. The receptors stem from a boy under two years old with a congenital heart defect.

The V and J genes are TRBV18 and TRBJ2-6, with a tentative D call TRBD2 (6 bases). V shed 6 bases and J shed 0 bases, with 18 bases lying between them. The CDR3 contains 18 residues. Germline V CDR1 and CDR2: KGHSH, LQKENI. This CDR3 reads CASSPRARDSSGANVLTF. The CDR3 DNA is TGTGCCAGCTCCCCGCGGGCCAGGGACTCCTCTGGGGCCAACGTCCTGACTTTC.

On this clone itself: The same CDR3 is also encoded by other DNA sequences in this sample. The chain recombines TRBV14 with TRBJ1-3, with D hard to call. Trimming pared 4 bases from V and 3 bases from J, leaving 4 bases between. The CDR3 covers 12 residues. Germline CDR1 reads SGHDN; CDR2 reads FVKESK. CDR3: CASSPFGNTIYF. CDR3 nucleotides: TGTGCCAGCAGCCCGTTTGGAAACACCATATATTTT.

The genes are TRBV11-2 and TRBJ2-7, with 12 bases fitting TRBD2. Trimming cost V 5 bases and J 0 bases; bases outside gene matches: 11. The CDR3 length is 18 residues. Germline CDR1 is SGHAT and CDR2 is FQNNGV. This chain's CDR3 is CASSPTSGRPLGSYEQYF. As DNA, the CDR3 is TGTGCCAGCAGCCCCACTAGCGGGAGGCCCCTGGGCTCCTACGAGCAGTACTTC.

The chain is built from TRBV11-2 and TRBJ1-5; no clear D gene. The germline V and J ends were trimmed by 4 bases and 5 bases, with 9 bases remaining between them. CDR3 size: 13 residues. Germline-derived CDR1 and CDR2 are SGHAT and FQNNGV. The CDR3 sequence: CASSSWRDQPQHF. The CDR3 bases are TGTGCCAGCAGCTCCTGGCGGGATCAGCCCCAGCATTTT.

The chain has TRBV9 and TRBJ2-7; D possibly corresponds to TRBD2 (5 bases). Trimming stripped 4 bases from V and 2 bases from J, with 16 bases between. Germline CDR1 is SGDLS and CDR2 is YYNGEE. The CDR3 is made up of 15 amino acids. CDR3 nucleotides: TGTGCCAGCAGCCCTGGTTGTGCGGGCACCTACGAGCAGTACTTC. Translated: CASSPGCAGTYEQYF.

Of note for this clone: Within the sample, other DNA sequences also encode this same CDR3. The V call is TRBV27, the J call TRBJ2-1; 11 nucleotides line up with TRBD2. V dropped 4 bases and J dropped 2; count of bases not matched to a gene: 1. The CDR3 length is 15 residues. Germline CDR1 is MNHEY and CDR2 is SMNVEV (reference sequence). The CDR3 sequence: CASSSGLAAYNEQFF. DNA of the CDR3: TGTGCCAGCAGTTCGGGACTAGCGGCCTACAATGAGCAGTTCTTC.

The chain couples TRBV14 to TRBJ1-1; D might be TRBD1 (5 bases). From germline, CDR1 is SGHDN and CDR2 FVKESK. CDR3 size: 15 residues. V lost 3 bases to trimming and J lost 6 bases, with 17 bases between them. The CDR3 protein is CASSHRTGLTAEAFF. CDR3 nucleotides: TGTGCCAGCAGCCACCGGACGGGACTAACGGCTGAAGCTTTCTTT.

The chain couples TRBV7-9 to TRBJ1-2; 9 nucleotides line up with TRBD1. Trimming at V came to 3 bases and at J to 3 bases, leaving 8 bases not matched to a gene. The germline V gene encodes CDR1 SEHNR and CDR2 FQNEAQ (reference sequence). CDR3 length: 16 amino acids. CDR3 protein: CASSFGTGRLDYGYTF. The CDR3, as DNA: TGTGCCAGCAGCTTCGGGACAGGGAGATTGGACTATGGCTACACCTTC.

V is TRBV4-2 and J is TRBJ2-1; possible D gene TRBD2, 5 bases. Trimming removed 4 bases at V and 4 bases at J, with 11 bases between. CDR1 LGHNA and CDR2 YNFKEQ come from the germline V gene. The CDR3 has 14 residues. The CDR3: CASSPRERYNEQFF. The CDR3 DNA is TGTGCCAGCAGCCCGAGGGAAAGGTACAATGAGCAGTTCTTC.

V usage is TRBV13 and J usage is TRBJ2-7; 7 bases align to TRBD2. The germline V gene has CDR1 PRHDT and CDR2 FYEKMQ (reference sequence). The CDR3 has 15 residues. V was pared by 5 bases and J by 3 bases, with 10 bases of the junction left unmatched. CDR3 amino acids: CASSQGLPPYYEQYF. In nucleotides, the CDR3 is TGTGCCAGCAGCCAGGGACTACCCCCATACTACGAGCAGTACTTC.

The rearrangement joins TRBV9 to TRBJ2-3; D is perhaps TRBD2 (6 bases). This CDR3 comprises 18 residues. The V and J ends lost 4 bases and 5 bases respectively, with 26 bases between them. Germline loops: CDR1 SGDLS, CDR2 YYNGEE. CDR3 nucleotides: TGTGCCAGCAGCTCTCTAGCTCGTAGGGCTAGCGAGAGAGATACGCAGTATTTT. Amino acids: CASSSLARRASERDTQYF.

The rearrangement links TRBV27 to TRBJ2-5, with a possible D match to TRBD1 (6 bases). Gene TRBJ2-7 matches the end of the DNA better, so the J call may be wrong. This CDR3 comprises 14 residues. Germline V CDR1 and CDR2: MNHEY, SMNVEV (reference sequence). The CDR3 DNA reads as TGTGCCAGCACTTACAGGGCAGGCCCCTACGAGCAGTACTTC. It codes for CASTYRAGPYEQYF.

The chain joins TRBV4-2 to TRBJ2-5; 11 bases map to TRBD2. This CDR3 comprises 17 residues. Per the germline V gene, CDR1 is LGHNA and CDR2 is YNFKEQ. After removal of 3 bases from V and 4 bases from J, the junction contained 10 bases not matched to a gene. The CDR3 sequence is CASSHRTSGPPRETQYF. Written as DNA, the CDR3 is TGTGCCAGCAGCCACAGGACTAGCGGGCCCCCCCGAGAGACCCAGTACTTC.